This TCR beta chain was recovered during a study of blood T cell repertoires in COVID-19. Whole-study context: Researchers got acute and convalescent COVID-19 samples from the United States, Italy and Spain.

This CDR3 has 17 amino acids. The V end was cut by 1 base, the J end by 2 bases, with 16 bases between. The germline gives CDR1 SGDLS, CDR2 YYNGEE. Measured with immunoSEQ multiplex PCR; TCRdb has only the in-frame clones, and not every one. The sample holds 150,000 or so clones, around 87% seen once. This receptor was obtained from a man aged 18 to 30 with COVID-19, enrolled during active disease. This chain uses TRBV9 with TRBJ1-5; possibly TRBD1 for D (5 bases). The sample comprised peripheral blood. This chain's CDR3 is CASSVSLRDSGNQPQHF. In DNA form, the CDR3 reads TGTGCCAGCAGCGTAAGTCTCAGAGACAGCGGCAATCAGCCCCAGCATTTT. Looking up the rest from reference TRBV9 and TRBJ1-5 gives the full variable domain: DSGVTQTPKHLITATGQRVTLRCSPRSGDLSVYWYQQSLDQGLQFLIQYYNGEERAKGNILERFSAQQFPDLHSELNLSSLELGDSALYFCASSVSLRDSGNQPQHFGDGTRLSIL.